One and the same sample provided the 30 T cell receptor beta chains below, sequenced in a study of multiple sclerosis patients with progressive multifocal leukoencephalopathy. Time point meaning: time of PML onset. Here immunoSEQ multiplex PCR was the method, and the copy in TCRdb shows in-frame clones only, minus some. The profile covers more than 30,000 clones, with roughly 90% appearing a single time and about 6.1% taken by the ten largest. Sample: PBMCs, taken from a patient treated with natalizumab. All receptors come from a woman aged 40 to 49 with progressive multifocal leukoencephalopathy.

This clone has only one observation. The J gene is TRBJ2-3, the V gene TRBV4-2; TRBD2 aligns across 9 bases. The CDR3 runs 17 residues. The germline V gene has CDR1 LGHNA and CDR2 YNFKEQ. V trimming: 4 bases; J trimming: 5 bases; junction bases outside the gene matches: 13. The CDR3 here is CASSLHRSGSVEDTQYF. The CDR3, as DNA: TGTGCCAGCAGCCTTCACCGTAGCGGGAGCGTGGAAGATACGCAGTATTTT.

This clone was observed once. This chain uses TRBV28 with TRBJ1-1; D unclear. CDR1 is MDHEN and CDR2 is SYDVKM in the germline V gene. This CDR3 has 13 amino acids. V was clipped by 6 bases and J by 0 bases, with 8 bases between them. The CDR3: CASRNHLNTEAFF. The CDR3 DNA is TGTGCCAGCAGAAATCACCTGAACACTGAAGCTTTCTTT.

This clone was seen a single time. The CDR3 sequence is CASSLGSRHNEQFF. CDR3 nucleotides: TGTGCCAGCAGCTTAGGGTCCCGTCACAATGAGCAGTTCTTC. V usage is TRBV7-7 and J usage is TRBJ2-1; no clear D. V was cut by 1 base and J by 5 bases, with 9 bases left in between. The CDR3 runs 14 residues. Looked up from germline, CDR1 is SSHAT and CDR2 is FNYEAQ (reference sequence).

This clone was seen a single time. V and J are TRBV6-5 and TRBJ1-3; TRBD1 matches at 7 bases. Germline-derived CDR1 and CDR2 are MNHEY and SVGAGI. This CDR3 has 16 amino acids. The V gene end was trimmed by 2 bases and the J gene end by 0 bases; junction bases not matched to a gene: 4. The DNA for the CDR3 is TGTGCCAGCAGTTACAGACAGGGACACTCTGGAAACACCATATATTTT. Protein product: CASSYRQGHSGNTIYF.

This chain uses TRBV7-2 with TRBJ2-7; D is unclear. This CDR3 has 11 residues. Between the trimmed V and J ends, which lost 2 bases and 1 base, there was a span of 0 bases. Germline CDR1 SGHTA, CDR2 FQGNSA. The CDR3 region has the DNA TGTGCCAGCAGCTTATCCTACGAGCAGTACTTC. Its protein product is CASSLSYEQYF.

The CDR3 region has the DNA TGTGCCAGCAGCTTAGTACAGACCTCTGGAAACACCATATATTTT. It yields the protein CASSLVQTSGNTIYF. The chain employs TRBV7-9 and TRBJ1-3; D is uncertain. The CDR3 runs to 15 residues. Germline V gene lookup returns CDR1 SEHNR and CDR2 FQNEAQ (reference sequence). V lost 1 base to trimming and J lost 0 bases, with 7 bases between them. Combining the CDR3 with reference TRBV7-9 and TRBJ1-3 gives the whole variable domain DTGVSQNPRHKITKRGQNVTFRCDPISEHNRLYWYRQTLGQGPEFLTYFQNEAQLEKSRLLSDRFSAERPKGSFSTLEIQRTEQGDSAMYLCASSLVQTSGNTIYFGEGSWLTVV.

The V call is TRBV7-2, the J call TRBJ2-1; 8 bases align to TRBD1. Germline CDR1 SGHTA, CDR2 FQGNSA. The CDR3 runs 13 residues. The V and J ends lost 2 bases and 7 bases, in that order; junction bases with no gene match: 1. The CDR3 DNA is TGTGCCAGCAGCTTAAGACAGGGGAATGAGCAGTTCTTC. It is translated as CASSLRQGNEQFF.

J is TRBJ1-6 and V is TRBV2; 7 nucleotides match TRBD1. CDR3 length equals 14 residues. V lost 6 bases, J lost 9 bases, and 8 bases stayed unmatched. The germline V gene encodes CDR1 SNHLY and CDR2 FYNNEI. DNA for the CDR3: TGTGCCAGCAGCGACTCGGGACAGTCTTCACCCCTCCACTTT. It encodes CASSDSGQSSPLHF.

This clone has just one count. The rearrangement joins TRBV19 to TRBJ2-4; D is possibly TRBD1 (5 bases). Germline-derived CDR1 and CDR2 are LNHDA and SQIVND (reference sequence). V lost 3 bases and J 7 bases, leaving 13 bases between the germline ends. There are 14 residues in the CDR3. The CDR3 DNA is TGTGCCAGTAGTATGAGGCAGGGCGGCAACATTCAGTACTTC. Translated: CASSMRQGGNIQYF.

CDR3 protein: CASTSGHLYEQYF. The CDR3 bases are TGTGCCAGCACCTCGGGCCACCTCTACGAGCAGTACTTC. V is TRBV11-3 and J is TRBJ2-7; D gene ambiguous. Deletions cut 7 bases from V and 3 bases from J, with 13 bases between. The germline CDR1 and CDR2 sequences are SGHNT and YENEEA. The CDR3 spans 13 residues.

This chain connects TRBV7-9 to TRBJ1-3; 7 bases agree with TRBD1. Germline assignment: CDR1 SEHNR and CDR2 FQNEAQ (reference sequence). This CDR3 comprises 17 residues. The V gene end was trimmed by 1 base and the J gene end by 0 bases; junction bases not matched to a gene: 6. Here the CDR3 reads CASSLDRQGFSGNTIYF. The CDR3 DNA is TGTGCCAGCAGCTTAGACAGACAGGGCTTCTCTGGAAACACCATATATTTT.

This clone was seen just once. This chain links TRBV7-6 with TRBJ1-6; TRBD1 aligns across 10 bases. The CDR3 extends over 20 amino acids. Germline-derived CDR1 and CDR2 are SGHVS and FNYEAQ. V gave up 2 bases and J gave up 1 base; unmatched junction bases: 11. The CDR3 DNA reads TGTGCCAGCAGCTTAAGCCTTGCTAGGACAGGGGGATCCTATAATTCACCCCTCCACTTT. It codes for CASSLSLARTGGSYNSPLHF.

A few counts support this clone. The genes are TRBV2 and TRBJ1-1; D is unclear. V was shortened by 4 bases and J by 3 bases, with 9 bases between the two germline ends. This CDR3 is 13 amino acids long. The germline V gene encodes CDR1 SNHLY and CDR2 FYNNEI. Here the CDR3 reads CASSGSRDTEAFF. The DNA of the CDR3 is TGTGCCAGCAGTGGGAGCCGGGACACTGAAGCTTTCTTT.

This clone appeared a few times. The genes are TRBV30 and TRBJ2-5; D not certain. The germline V gene encodes CDR1 GTSNPN and CDR2 SVGIG (reference sequence). Trimming pared 1 base from V and 4 bases from J, leaving 10 bases between. The CDR3 has 13 amino acids. CDR3: CAWSGGFGETQYF. In DNA, the CDR3 is TGTGCCTGGAGTGGGGGATTCGGAGAGACCCAGTACTTC. Together with reference TRBV30 and TRBJ2-5, the CDR3 gives the full variable domain: SQTIHQWPATLVQPVGSPLSLECTVEGTSNPNLYWYRQAAGRGLQLLFYSVGIGQISSEVPQNLSASRPQDRQFILSSKKLLLSDSGFYLCAWSGGFGETQYFGPGTRLLVL.

The chain carries TRBV19 and TRBJ2-5, with D perhaps assigned TRBD1 or TRBD2 (5 bases each). Germline V gene sequence: CDR1 LNHDA, CDR2 SQIVND (reference sequence). The CDR3 extends over 14 amino acids. V was trimmed by 3 bases and J by 6 bases, leaving 14 bases between them. The CDR3, as DNA: TGTGCCAGTAGTATCGGGACCGAGCGGCAGACCCAGTACTTC. It encodes CASSIGTERQTQYF.

The gene calls are TRBV4-3 and TRBJ2-1, with 9 bases fitting TRBD2. Trimming took 1 base from V and 6 from J; bases not matched to a gene: 4. The length of the CDR3 is 15 residues. CDR1 is LGHNA and CDR2 is YSLEER in the germline V gene. The CDR3 region is CASSQGASGVNEQFF. The CDR3 DNA is TGCGCCAGCAGCCAAGGGGCTAGCGGGGTCAATGAGCAGTTCTTC.

This clone was seen just once. This chain joins TRBV7-6 and TRBJ1-2; tentative D call: TRBD1 (5 bases). The CDR3 has 13 amino acids. Germline CDR1 SGHVS, CDR2 FNYEAQ. Trimming took 5 bases from V and 8 from J, leaving 15 bases between them. The chain's CDR3 is CASSRGKGTGYTF. The CDR3 DNA is TGTGCCAGCAGCCGTGGGAAGGGGACGGGCTACACCTTC.

V usage is TRBV19 and J usage is TRBJ1-2; 8 nucleotides agree with TRBD1. The CDR3 is 14 amino acids. Germline CDR1 is LNHDA and CDR2 is SQIVND (reference sequence). J lost 4 bases, V lost 5 bases, and 6 bases had no gene match. CDR3 coding DNA: TGTGCCAGTAGTGCGGGACAGGAGCCCTATGGCTACACCTTC. Translating gives CASSAGQEPYGYTF.

The chain joins TRBV6-6 to TRBJ1-5, with 9 positions matching TRBD1. J lost 3 bases, V lost 7 bases, and 7 bases had no gene match. This CDR3 comprises 15 residues. Germline CDR1 and CDR2: MNHNY and SVGAGI (reference sequence). The CDR3 DNA follows: TGTGCCAGCAACCACAGGGGGCAGGACAATCAGCCCCAGCATTTT. Translating gives CASNHRGQDNQPQHF.

The V and J genes are TRBV15 and TRBJ2-5; 11 bases map to TRBD1. The V gene end was trimmed by 6 bases and the J gene end by 2 bases; junction bases not matched to a gene: 8. This CDR3 contains 16 residues. CDR1 is LNHNV, CDR2 YYDKDF, per germline (reference sequence). The CDR3 bases are TGTGCCACCAGGCAGCCCGGGACAGGGGGACAAGAGACCCAGTACTTC. Translating gives CATRQPGTGGQETQYF.

This clone was observed a few times. V is TRBV5-6 and J is TRBJ2-2, with D maybe TRBD1 (5 bases). Deletions cut 3 bases from V and 1 base from J, with 16 bases between. Germline V gives CDR1 SGHDT, CDR2 YYEEEE. The length of the CDR3 is 17 residues. CDR3 nucleotide sequence: TGTGCCAGCAGCTCGATACTTCTTGACAGGAACACCGGGGAGCTGTTTTTT. Amino acid sequence: CASSSILLDRNTGELFF. The whole variable domain, remainder taken from reference TRBV5-6 and TRBJ2-2, is DAGVTQSPTHLIKTRGQQVTLRCSPKSGHDTVSWYQQALGQGPQFIFQYYEEEERQRGNFPDRFSGHQFPNYSSELNVNALLLGDSALYLCASSSILLDRNTGELFFGEGSRLTVL.

The chain recombines TRBV7-2 with TRBJ1-2, with D possibly TRBD1 on 5 matching bases. The CDR3 totals 12 residues. CDR1 is SGHTA, CDR2 FQGNSA, per germline. Trimming pared 1 base from V and 11 bases from J, leaving 11 bases between. The CDR3: CASSLVGTGYTF. Written as DNA, the CDR3 is TGTGCCAGCAGCTTAGTAGGGACGGGGTACACCTTC.

The V gene is TRBV4-1, the J gene TRBJ2-5, with TRBD1 as a possible D gene (5 bases). The germline CDR1 and CDR2 sequences are MGHRA and YSYEKL. The CDR3 consists of 14 residues. Trimming shortened V by 4 bases and J by 0 bases, and 9 bases separated the two germline ends. The CDR3 DNA follows: TGCGCCAGCAGCCTCGACAGAAACCAAGAGACCCAGTACTTC. Amino acid sequence: CASSLDRNQETQYF.

The chain carries TRBV7-2 and TRBJ2-3, with D tentatively TRBD2 (6 bases). Germline V lookup: CDR1 SGHTA, CDR2 FQGNSA. V was shortened by 1 base and J by 1 base, with 12 bases between the two germline ends. The CDR3 covers 16 residues. The CDR3 reads CASSLVRGSRTDTQYF. For the CDR3, the DNA is TGTGCCAGCAGCTTAGTTCGGGGGTCCCGCACAGATACGCAGTATTTT.

The CDR3 reads CASSPGLYEQYF. DNA for the CDR3: TGTGCCAGCAGCCCCGGGCTCTACGAGCAGTACTTC. This chain connects TRBV2 to TRBJ2-7; D not resolved. The V gene lost 6 bases and the J gene lost 3 bases, with 9 bases spanning the gap. The CDR3 runs to 12 residues. The V gene's germline CDR1 is SNHLY and CDR2 FYNNEI.

This chain joins TRBV4-1 and TRBJ1-1; no definite D call. CDR1 MGHRA and CDR2 YSYEKL come from the germline V gene. The CDR3 is made up of 13 amino acids. V lost 0 bases and J lost 6, with 8 bases in between. The CDR3: CASSQDSWAEAFF. DNA of the CDR3: TGCGCCAGCAGCCAAGACAGTTGGGCTGAAGCTTTCTTT.

The J gene is TRBJ2-7, the V gene TRBV28; 15 bases align to TRBD2. Germline lookup yields CDR1 MDHEN and CDR2 SYDVKM. J gave up 5 bases and V 7 bases, and 15 bases lay outside the gene matches. This CDR3 spans 18 amino acids. The CDR3 nucleotides are TGTGCCAGCACCTCACTTGGACTAGCGGGAGGGGGTGTGGACGAGCAGTACTTC. Protein product: CASTSLGLAGGGVDEQYF.

J is TRBJ2-1 and V is TRBV19, with no clear D. The CDR3 contains 15 residues. The germline gives CDR1 LNHDA, CDR2 SQIVND (reference sequence). Between the trimmed V and J ends, which lost 5 bases and 5 bases, there was a span of 16 bases. CDR3 amino acids: CASSGGNAQDNEQFF. The DNA of the CDR3 is TGTGCCAGTAGTGGCGGAAACGCGCAGGACAATGAGCAGTTCTTC.

This clone showed up just once. Here the CDR3 reads CASSQGASNEKLFF. The CDR3 DNA reads TGTGCCAGCTCACAGGGGGCTTCTAATGAAAAACTGTTTTTT. The chain carries TRBV18 and TRBJ1-4, with 7 bases that match TRBD1. With 4 bases clipped from V and 3 bases from J, the junction kept 2 bases outside the gene matches. This CDR3 comprises 14 residues. In germline, CDR1 is KGHSH, CDR2 LQKENI.

V is TRBV5-1 and J is TRBJ1-1, with no clear D. The germline gives CDR1 SGHRS, CDR2 YFSETQ. Trimming took off 0 bases at V and 1 base at J, with 4 bases between the two ends. CDR3 length equals 13 residues. The CDR3 DNA follows: TGCGCCAGCAGCTTGGACAAGAACACTGAAGCTTTCTTT. It codes for CASSLDKNTEAFF.